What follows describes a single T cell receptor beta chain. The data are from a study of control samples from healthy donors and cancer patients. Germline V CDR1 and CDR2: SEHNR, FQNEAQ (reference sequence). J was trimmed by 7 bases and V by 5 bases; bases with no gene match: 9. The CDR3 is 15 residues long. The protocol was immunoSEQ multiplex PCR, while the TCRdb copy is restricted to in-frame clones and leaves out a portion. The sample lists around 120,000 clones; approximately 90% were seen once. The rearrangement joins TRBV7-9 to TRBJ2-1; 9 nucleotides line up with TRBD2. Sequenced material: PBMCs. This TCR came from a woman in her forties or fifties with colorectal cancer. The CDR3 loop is CASSDPLRGGNEQFF. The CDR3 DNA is TGTGCCAGCAGCGACCCTTTGCGGGGGGGTAATGAGCAGTTCTTC. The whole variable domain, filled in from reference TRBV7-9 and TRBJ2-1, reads DTGVSQNPRHKITKRGQNVTFRCDPISEHNRLYWYRQTLGQGPEFLTYFQNEAQLEKSRLLSDRFSAERPKGSFSTLEIQRTEQGDSAMYLCASSDPLRGGNEQFFGPGTRLTVL.